This T cell receptor beta chain was captured in a study of T cells after yellow fever vaccination. Study at large: Preparation used SMART-Seq v4 Ultra Low Input for the low-cell-number fractions.

About this clonotype: As yet, its antigen is unknown.

TCRdb reprocessed the 5' RACE reads with MiXCR, giving one entry per CDR3 protein. The sample includes 300,000 to 400,000 distinct CDR3 sequences, approximately 3.9% of them seen just once. J gave up 5 bases and V 3 bases, and 10 bases lay outside the gene matches. Germline V gene lookup returns CDR1 DFQATT and CDR2 SNEGSKA (reference sequence). The CDR3 is 15 residues long. Findings and limits, study-wide: A small share of clonotypes appeared in both CD4 and CD8 compartments. Clones that expanded after primary vaccination mostly reappeared after the booster (roughly 97% CD4, 88% CD8).

The source material was PBMCs, sampled 5 days after the yellow fever booster vaccination. The chain is built from TRBV20-1 and TRBJ2-5; 9 positions agree with TRBD2. The clonotype originates from a man aged 18 to 29 who received the YFV17D yellow fever vaccine. Here the CDR3 reads CSASLRGGAGETQYF. For the CDR3, the DNA is TGCAGTGCTAGTCTTCGCGGGGGGGCGGGGGAGACCCAGTACTTC.